This is a list of T cell receptor beta chains from one sample in a study of T cell responses to AZD1222 COVID-19 vaccine. The protocol was immunoSEQ multiplex PCR, while the TCRdb copy is restricted to in-frame clones and leaves out a portion. The sample has roughly 140,000 clones; roughly nine tenths are singletons. The sample consisted of peripheral blood, taken 28 days after the second AZD1222 dose. These receptors were collected from an adult who received the AZD1222 COVID-19 vaccine. Both conserved end residues are part of each CDR3. The D gene is left open where the match is weak. Clone size is shown for a subset of rows, as once, few, many or a class of expanded clone.

D gene	V gene	J gene	clone size	CDR3 DNA	CDR3 protein
TRBD1	TRBV19	TRBJ1-5	.	TGTGCCAGTAGACGTGGTCAGGGGGATCAGCCCCAGCATTTT	CASRRGQGDQPQHF
.	TRBV6-4	TRBJ1-5	.	TGTGCCAGCAGTGACAGTTTCAGGGAACGGCTTGGCAATCAGCCCCAGCATTTT	CASSDSFRERLGNQPQHF
.	TRBV4-2	TRBJ2-5	.	TGTGCCAGCAGCCAAGAGTGGCCGACTCCGCCCCAAGAGACCCAGTACTTC	CASSQEWPTPPQETQYF
TRBD1	TRBV6-1	TRBJ2-7	.	TGTGCCAGCAGTGAACCGGGACAGGGGGTCGACGAGCAGTACTTC	CASSEPGQGVDEQYF
.	TRBV7-9	TRBJ2-5	.	TGTGCCAGCAGTTCCACAAGGTTTTCACAAGAGACCCAGTACTTC	CASSSTRFSQETQYF
TRBD1	TRBV2	TRBJ1-1	.	TGTGCCAGCAGTTTACAGGGGACGTTGATGAACACTGAAGCTTTCTTT	CASSLQGTLMNTEAFF
TRBD1	TRBV4-1	TRBJ1-4	.	TGCGCCAGCAGAAGTCAACCGGGACAGGAGAATGAAAAACTGTTTTTT	CASRSQPGQENEKLFF
.	TRBV21-1	TRBJ2-3	.	TGTGCCAGCAGCAGGACTAGCGGCACAGATACGCAGTATTTT	CASSRTSGTDTQYF
.	TRBV24-1	TRBJ1-1	.	TGTGCCACCAGTGATTTTACGGGTGAAGCTTTCTTT	CATSDFTGEAFF
TRBD1	TRBV4-1	TRBJ2-7	.	TGCGCCAGCAGCCAAGTTGGACAGGGTCTACACTGGCAGTACTTC	CASSQVGQGLHWQYF
.	TRBV19	TRBJ1-2	.	TGTGCCACCTTAAAAACAGAAAGCGCTAACTATGGCTACACCTTC	CATLKTESANYGYTF
TRBD2	TRBV9	TRBJ2-5	.	TGTGCCAGCAGCGTTTTAGCGGGAGGCCTCCGAGAGACCCAGTACTTC	CASSVLAGGLRETQYF
TRBD1	TRBV9	TRBJ1-5	.	TGTGCCAGCACCTTGGGACAGGGAAGCAATCAGCCCCAGCATTTT	CASTLGQGSNQPQHF
TRBD1	TRBV7-2	TRBJ1-3	.	TGTGCCAGCAGCTTAGGGGGGACAGTTGGAAACACCATATATTTT	CASSLGGTVGNTIYF
.	TRBV5-1	TRBJ2-7	.	TGCGCCAGCAGCTCTGGAAACCGACACTTCAATAGGGCCAGCTCCTACGAGCAGTACTTC	CASSSGNRHFNRASSYEQYF
.	TRBV7-9	TRBJ1-1	.	TGTGCCAGCAGCTTACCCTCTGGCAGGAGCCCTGAAGCTTTCTTT	CASSLPSGRSPEAFF
.	TRBV6-5	TRBJ2-7	.	TGTGCCAGCAGGCAGGACAGTATCCACGAGCAGTACTTC	CASRQDSIHEQYF
TRBD1	TRBV5-1	TRBJ1-4	.	TGCGCCAGCAGCTTGGCTCGGACAGGGGGGAGCGCTAATGAAAAACTGTTTTTT	CASSLARTGGSANEKLFF
TRBD2	TRBV6-5	TRBJ2-7	.	TGTGCCAGCAAATACCGAGCGGGAGGGTCGGACGAGCAGTACTTC	CASKYRAGGSDEQYF
.	TRBV12-3/TRBV12-4	TRBJ1-2	.	TGTGCCAGCAGATTAACAGGTCTCTATGGCTACACCTTC	CASRLTGLYGYTF
TRBD1	TRBV28	TRBJ2-1	.	TGTGCCAGCAGCCAAACAGGGGTAGGGAGCTCCTACAATGAGCAGTTCTTC	CASSQTGVGSSYNEQFF
.	TRBV19	TRBJ1-1	.	TGTGCCAGTAGCCGGTCGGGGACTGAAGCTTTCTTT	CASSRSGTEAFF
.	TRBV19	TRBJ2-7	.	TGTGCCAGTAGTATTGGGCAGTACTTC	CASSIGQYF
TRBD1	TRBV15	TRBJ1-4	.	TGTGCCACCAGCGGAGGGACAGGGGGCAATAATGAAAAACTGTTTTTT	CATSGGTGGNNEKLFF
.	TRBV5-6	TRBJ1-3	once	TGTGCCAGCAGCCCATCTGGGCCCAGCTCTGGAAACACCATATATTTT	CASSPSGPSSGNTIYF
.	TRBV6-1	TRBJ2-7	.	TGTGCCAGCAGTGCTCGATGGGAGGGGGCCAGGTACGAGCAGTACTTC	CASSARWEGARYEQYF
.	TRBV7-9	TRBJ2-1	.	TGTGCCAGCAGCTTAGGGGTCGGTAGCTCCTACAATGAGCAGTTCTTC	CASSLGVGSSYNEQFF
TRBD2	TRBV2	TRBJ2-3	.	TGTGCCAGCCGCTTAGCGGGGGGGCCGTACGATACGCAGTATTTT	CASRLAGGPYDTQYF
TRBD2	TRBV7-7	TRBJ2-3	.	TGTGCTAGCAGCCCCATAGCGGGAGGGGGGACAGATACGCAGTATTTT	CASSPIAGGGTDTQYF
.	TRBV27	TRBJ2-7	few	TGTGCCAGCAGTCCCGTGAGCGGGTCTCCCTACGAGCAGTACTTC	CASSPVSGSPYEQYF
.	TRBV7-3	TRBJ1-2	.	TGTGCCAGCAGCCTCGGGTTTGACTATGGCTACACCTTC	CASSLGFDYGYTF
.	TRBV25-1	TRBJ1-1	once	TGTGCCAGCAGTAAGCGGAGGGACTCGTCTGAAGCTTTCTTT	CASSKRRDSSEAFF
.	TRBV5-1	TRBJ2-7	.	TGCGCCAGCAGCTACGAGCAGTACTTC	CASSYEQYF
TRBD1	TRBV5-4	TRBJ1-1	medium-sized	TGTGCCAGCAGCTTAGGGGGCGCTTTTGAAGCTTTCTTT	CASSLGGAFEAFF
.	TRBV6-5	TRBJ2-7	.	TGTGCCAGCAGCGCCAAGTATGAGCAGTACTTC	CASSAKYEQYF
TRBD2	TRBV5-1	TRBJ2-7	.	TGCGCCAGCAGCTCCACTAGCGGGGTAATCTCCTACGAGCAGTACTTC	CASSSTSGVISYEQYF
.	TRBV6-5	TRBJ2-7	.	TGTGCCAGCAGTACCAGGGGGGGGACCTACGAGCAGTACTTC	CASSTRGGTYEQYF
TRBD2	TRBV7-2	TRBJ2-3	.	TGTGCCAGCAGCTCAAATAGCGGGGGGGCAGATACGCAGTATTTT	CASSSNSGGADTQYF
TRBD1	TRBV19	TRBJ1-1	.	TGTGCCAGTAGCGCGGGACAGCTGAACACTGAAGCTTTCTTT	CASSAGQLNTEAFF
.	TRBV13	TRBJ2-3	.	TGTGCCAGCAGCTCTATAGCAAGCACAGATACGCAGTATTTT	CASSSIASTDTQYF
TRBD1	TRBV5-5	TRBJ1-1	once	TGTGCCAGCAGCTCCCCCAATATCCAGAGGACAGGGGGCTTGACTGAAGCTTTCTTT	CASSSPNIQRTGGLTEAFF
.	TRBV28	TRBJ2-5	.	TGTGCCAGCAGTAACGTTTCCAGCAAACGAGGACAAGAGACCCAGTACTTC	CASSNVSSKRGQETQYF
.	TRBV25-1	TRBJ1-1	.	TGTGCCAGCAGTGTCGGTACTGAAGCTTTCTTT	CASSVGTEAFF
.	TRBV30	TRBJ1-6	.	TGTGCCTGGAGTGTCGGGTCAGGCAATTCACCCCTCCACTTT	CAWSVGSGNSPLHF
TRBD2	TRBV29-1	TRBJ2-2	.	TGCAGCGTTAGGCTGGGCGGGAGAGGCGACGCCGGGGAGCTGTTTTTT	CSVRLGGRGDAGELFF
.	TRBV20-1	TRBJ1-4	.	TGCAGTGCTAGAGATCGGGAAAAACTGTTTTTT	CSARDREKLFF
.	TRBV29-1	TRBJ1-1	.	TGCAGCGCAGACGGTGGGGTGAGAGCTTTCTTT	CSADGGVRAFF